These 10 T cell receptor beta chains originate from one sample sequenced in a study of T cells after yellow fever vaccination. TCRdb ran MiXCR on the 5' RACE reads and lists one entry per CDR3 protein. The sample has 610,000 or so distinct CDR3 sequences, more than 9% seen once; the top ten hold more than 13%. The specimen comprised PBMCs, sampled on the day of the yellow fever booster vaccination. The receptors shown here come from a man aged 25-40 years who received the YFV17D yellow fever vaccine.

The chain employs TRBV7-2 and TRBJ2-1; D is undetermined. Germline V gives CDR1 SGHTA, CDR2 FQGNSA. V was cut by 3 bases and J by 12 bases, with 6 bases left in between. The CDR3 length is 10 residues. As DNA, the CDR3 is TGTGCCAGCAGCTTGGTAGCGCAGTTCTTC. Amino acids: CASSLVAQFF. Supplemented by reference TRBV7-2 and TRBJ2-1, the full variable domain reads GAGVSQSPSNKVTEKGKDVELRCDPISGHTALYWYRQSLGQGLEFLIYFQGNSAPDKSGLPSDRFSAERTGGSVSTLTIQRTQQEDSAVYLCASSLVAQFFGPGTRLTVL.

This clonotype was detected many times. This chain uses TRBV5-5 with TRBJ1-2; 8 nucleotides agree with TRBD1. The CDR3 consists of 14 residues. After removal of 8 bases from V and 8 bases from J, the junction contained 14 bases not matched to a gene. Germline lookup yields CDR1 SGHKS and CDR2 YYEKEE (reference sequence). As DNA, the CDR3 is TGTGCCAGTATTACAGGGGGGTCCCTAGACGGCTACACCTTC. Its translation is CASITGGSLDGYTF. The full variable domain, with the rest looked up from reference TRBV5-5 and TRBJ1-2, is DAGVTQSPTHLIKTRGQQVTLRCSPISGHKSVSWYQQVLGQGPQFIFQYYEKEERGRGNFPDRFSARQFPNYSSELNVNALLLGDSALYLCASITGGSLDGYTFGSGTRLTVV.

The chain is built from TRBV5-1 and TRBJ2-3; D is ambiguous. The germline V gene encodes CDR1 SGHRS and CDR2 YFSETQ. V lost 4 bases to trimming and J lost 6 bases, with 9 bases between them. The length of the CDR3 is 12 residues. This CDR3 reads CASSISSDTQYF. CDR3 bases: TGCGCCAGCAGCATCAGTTCGGATACGCAGTATTTT. Full variable domain (outside the CDR3, taken from reference TRBV5-1 and TRBJ2-3): KAGVTQTPRYLIKTRGQQVTLSCSPISGHRSVSWYQQTPGQGLQFLFEYFSETQRNKGNFPGRFSGRQFSNSRSEMNVSTLELGDSALYLCASSISSDTQYFGPGTRLTVL.

This clonotype was observed a few times. The genes are TRBV6-2 or TRBV6-3 and TRBJ1-2; D is unresolved. Trimming took off 2 bases at V and 5 bases at J, with 9 bases between the two ends. Germline V lookup: CDR1 MNHEY, CDR2 SVGEGT. CDR3 length equals 13 residues. This CDR3 is CASSYGEIYGYTF. The CDR3 DNA reads as TGTGCCAGCAGTTACGGGGAGATTTATGGCTACACCTTC.

This rearrangement joins TRBV10-3 to TRBJ1-5, with D hard to call. The CDR3 spans 13 residues. Trimming pared 3 bases from V and 6 bases from J, leaving 9 bases between. Germline V gives CDR1 ENHRY, CDR2 SYGVKD. In nucleotides, the CDR3 is TGTGCCATCAGTGAAGCAGGTTCTCAGCCCCAGCATTTT. The encoded protein is CAISEAGSQPQHF.

Many counts were recorded for this clonotype. The chain is built from TRBV5-5 and TRBJ2-5; 13 nucleotides align to TRBD2. The CDR3 runs 16 residues. CDR1 SGHKS and CDR2 YYEKEE come from the germline V gene (reference sequence). J was trimmed by 4 bases and V by 3 bases; bases with no gene match: 6. CDR3 nucleotides: TGTGCCAGCAGCTGGACTAGCGGGAGCGGGAGAGAGACCCAGTACTTC. Translated, it gives CASSWTSGSGRETQYF.

The rearrangement links TRBV19 to TRBJ2-1; TRBD1 might be the D (6 bases). The V end was cut by 7 bases, the J end by 0 bases, with 19 bases between. The CDR3 consists of 17 residues. Germline V gene lookup returns CDR1 LNHDA and CDR2 SQIVND (reference sequence). The DNA of the CDR3 is TGTGCCAGTACCCTGATGACAGGCGATAGCTCCTACAATGAGCAGTTCTTC. This codes for CASTLMTGDSSYNEQFF.

Only a few counts were recorded for this clonotype. The chain couples TRBV5-1 to TRBJ2-7; TRBD2 might be the D (6 bases). The V end lost 1 base, the J end lost 2 bases, and 16 bases lay between the germline ends. Germline-derived CDR1 and CDR2 are SGHRS and YFSETQ. The CDR3 loop spans 16 amino acids. The CDR3 region has the DNA TGCGCCAGCAGCTTGTTCCGGGGGTCCTATGCCTACGAGCAGTACTTC. Its translation: CASSLFRGSYAYEQYF. Complete variable domain (other parts from reference TRBV5-1 and TRBJ2-7): KAGVTQTPRYLIKTRGQQVTLSCSPISGHRSVSWYQQTPGQGLQFLFEYFSETQRNKGNFPGRFSGRQFSNSRSEMNVSTLELGDSALYLCASSLFRGSYAYEQYFGPGTRLTVT.

The V call is TRBV12-3 or TRBV12-4, the J call TRBJ2-7; 7 bases fit TRBD2. This CDR3 comprises 15 residues. Trimming cost V 6 bases and J 5 bases; bases outside gene matches: 13. In DNA, the CDR3 is TGTGCCAGCAGCCCCAAGAGGGAGGGCCGGAACGAGCAGTACTTC. It specifies CASSPKREGRNEQYF.

This rearrangement joins TRBV4-2 to TRBJ2-3, with 9 nucleotides matching TRBD1. Trimming removed 1 base from V and 1 base from J; junction bases left unmatched: 0. From germline, CDR1 is LGHNA and CDR2 YNFKEQ. CDR3 length: 15 amino acids. The CDR3 spells CASSQGTGGTDTQYF. CDR3 coding DNA: TGTGCCAGCAGCCAAGGGACAGGGGGCACAGATACGCAGTATTTT.